This T cell receptor (beta chain) was observed in a study of identical twins. Study-wide results and limits: Cross-sectional statistics, not tracking of the same donors, supported the conclusions.

Trimming took 3 bases from V and 6 from J; bases not matched to a gene: 16. Germline CDR1 DFQATT, CDR2 SNEGSKA (reference sequence). The CDR3 runs to 17 residues. Each CDR3 protein is one row after TCRdb ran MiXCR on the 5' RACE reads. The sample has 1.5 million to 2 million distinct CDR3 sequences; more than 30% are singletons. For this clonotype: The antigen is not known.

The V and J genes are TRBV20-1 and TRBJ2-3, with TRBD2 matching 9 bases. Material for sequencing was cord blood. This receptor was obtained from a newborn girl in good health. As DNA, the CDR3 is TGCAGTGCTAGTCTAAGGGGTAGCGGGGGATACACGGATACGCAGTATTTT. It is translated as CSASLRGSGGYTDTQYF.